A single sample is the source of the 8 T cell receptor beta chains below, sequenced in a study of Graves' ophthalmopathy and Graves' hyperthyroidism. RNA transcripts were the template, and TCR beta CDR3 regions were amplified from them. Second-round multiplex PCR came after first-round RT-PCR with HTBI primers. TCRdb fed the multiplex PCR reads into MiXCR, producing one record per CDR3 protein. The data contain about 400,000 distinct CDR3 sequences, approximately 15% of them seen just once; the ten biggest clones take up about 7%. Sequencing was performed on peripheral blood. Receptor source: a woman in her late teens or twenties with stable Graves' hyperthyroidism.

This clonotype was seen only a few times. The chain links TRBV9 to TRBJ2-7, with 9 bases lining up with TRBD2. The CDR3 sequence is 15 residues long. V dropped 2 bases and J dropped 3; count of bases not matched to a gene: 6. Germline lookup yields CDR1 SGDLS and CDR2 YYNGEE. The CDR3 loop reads CASSVAGGPGYEQYF. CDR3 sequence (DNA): TGTGCCAGCAGCGTCGCGGGGGGGCCAGGCTACGAGCAGTACTTC.

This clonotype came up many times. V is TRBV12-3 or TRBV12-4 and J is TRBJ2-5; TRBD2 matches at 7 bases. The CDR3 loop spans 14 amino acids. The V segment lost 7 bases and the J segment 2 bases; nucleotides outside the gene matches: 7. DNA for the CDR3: TGTGCCAGCACCCGGGGAGGGCGGCAAGAGACCCAGTACTTC. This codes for CASTRGGRQETQYF.

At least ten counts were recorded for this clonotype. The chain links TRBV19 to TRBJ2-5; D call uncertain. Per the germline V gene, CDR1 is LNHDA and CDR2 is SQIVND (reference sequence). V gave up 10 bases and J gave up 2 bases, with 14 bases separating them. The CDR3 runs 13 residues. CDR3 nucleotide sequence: TGTGCCACCTCGGACGGCAGTCAAGAGACCCAGTACTTC. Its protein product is CATSDGSQETQYF.

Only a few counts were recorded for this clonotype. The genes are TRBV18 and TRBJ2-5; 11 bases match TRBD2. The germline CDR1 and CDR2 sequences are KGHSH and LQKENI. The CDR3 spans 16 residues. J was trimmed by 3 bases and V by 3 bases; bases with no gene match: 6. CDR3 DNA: TGTGCCAGCTCACCGGGACTAGCGGCCCCCGAAGAGACCCAGTACTTC. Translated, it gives CASSPGLAAPEETQYF.

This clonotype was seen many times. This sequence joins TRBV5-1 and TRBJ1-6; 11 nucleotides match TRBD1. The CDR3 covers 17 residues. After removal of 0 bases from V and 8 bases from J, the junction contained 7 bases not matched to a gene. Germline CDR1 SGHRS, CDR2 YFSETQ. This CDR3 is CASSLAGTGGGDSPLHF. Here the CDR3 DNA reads TGCGCCAGCAGCTTGGCGGGGACAGGGGGTGGTGATTCACCCCTCCACTTT.

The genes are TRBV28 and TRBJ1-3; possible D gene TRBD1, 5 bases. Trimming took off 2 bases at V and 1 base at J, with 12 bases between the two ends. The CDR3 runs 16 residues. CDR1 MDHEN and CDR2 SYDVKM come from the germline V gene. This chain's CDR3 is CASSLPGRTSGNTIYF. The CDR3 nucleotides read TGTGCCAGCAGTTTACCGGGCAGGACATCTGGAAACACCATATATTTT.

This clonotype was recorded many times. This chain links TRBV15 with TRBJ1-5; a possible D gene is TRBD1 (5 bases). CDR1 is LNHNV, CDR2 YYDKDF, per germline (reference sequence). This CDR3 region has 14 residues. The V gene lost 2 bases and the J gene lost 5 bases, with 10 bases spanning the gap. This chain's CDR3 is CATSRNGGYQPQHF. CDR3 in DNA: TGTGCCACCAGCAGAAATGGGGGGTATCAGCCCCAGCATTTT.

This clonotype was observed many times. CDR3 amino acids: CASKFDREDGYTF. In nucleotides, the CDR3 is TGTGCCAGTAAGTTCGACAGGGAAGATGGCTACACCTTC. V usage is TRBV19 and J usage is TRBJ1-2, with 7 positions matching TRBD1. The CDR3 has 13 residues. Germline V CDR1 and CDR2: LNHDA, SQIVND (reference sequence). J lost 6 bases, V lost 7 bases, and 8 bases had no gene match.